The 6 T cell receptor beta chains presented below share a single source sample, sequenced in a study of blood T cell repertoires in COVID-19 (TCRdb year 2020). Library creation used the immunoSEQ multiplex PCR assay. TCRdb holds this immuneACCESS table with in-frame rearrangements only. Some clones are missing; in checked studies, unresolved V genes explain under half, and the rest has no known cause. This sample is represented by about 270,000 clones; about 90% of them were singletons. Over 4% of the sample rests with the top ten. The sequenced material came from PBMCs or T cells enriched from blood (not recorded which). These receptors were collected from a woman aged 30 to 39 with acute COVID-19.

The chain couples TRBV7-2 to TRBJ1-3; D possibly corresponds to TRBD1 (6 bases). This CDR3 region has 15 residues. Germline CDR1 and CDR2: SGHTA and FQGNSA. V dropped 3 bases and J dropped 2 bases, with 11 bases sitting between them. CDR3 DNA: TGTGCCAGCAGCTTCACACAGGGTGCTGGAAACACCATATATTTT. The encoded protein is CASSFTQGAGNTIYF.

The chain links TRBV6-1 to TRBJ2-1, with D maybe TRBD2 (6 bases). The germline gives CDR1 MNHNS, CDR2 SASEGT. V lost 2 bases and J lost 7, with 15 bases in between. This CDR3 is 15 amino acids long. CDR3 in DNA: TGTGCCAGCAGTGAATCATCTGCAGGGAGGAATGAGCAGTTCTTC. It yields the protein CASSESSAGRNEQFF.

V is TRBV7-9 and J is TRBJ2-7; possibly TRBD2 for D (6 bases). With 3 bases removed from V and 5 bases from J, the gap between germline ends came to 8 bases. Germline values: CDR1 SEHNR, CDR2 FQNEAQ (reference sequence). The CDR3 runs 12 residues. This CDR3 is CASSFSSDEQYF. DNA for the CDR3: TGTGCCAGCAGCTTCTCTAGCGACGAGCAGTACTTC.

The chain joins TRBV28 to TRBJ2-2; possible D gene TRBD1, 5 bases. This CDR3 spans 15 amino acids. Germline CDR1 is MDHEN and CDR2 is SYDVKM. V lost 0 bases, J lost 1 base, and 6 bases lay in between. The CDR3 DNA sequence: TGTGCCAGCAGTTTATGGCAGGGGAACACCGGGGAGCTGTTTTTT. Translating gives CASSLWQGNTGELFF. Based on the CDR3 plus reference TRBV28 and TRBJ2-2, the full variable domain is DVKVTQSSRYLVKRTGEKVFLECVQDMDHENMFWYRQDPGLGLRLIYFSYDVKMKEKGDIPEGYSVSREKKERFSLILESASTNQTSMYLCASSLWQGNTGELFFGEGSRLTVL.

This clone was seen just once. V is TRBV14 and J is TRBJ2-1; 7 positions agree with TRBD2. Germline CDR1 SGHDN, CDR2 FVKESK. The length of the CDR3 is 18 residues. V lost 5 bases and J lost 2; bases outside the gene matches: 15. The CDR3 loop is CASSVLSGGVGPYNEQFF. The CDR3 nucleotides are TGTGCCAGCAGCGTTCTCTCGGGGGGAGTAGGGCCCTACAATGAGCAGTTCTTC.

The rearrangement joins TRBV5-4 to TRBJ1-2; 7 positions agree with TRBD1. Germline CDR1 is SGHNT and CDR2 is YYREEE (reference sequence). The CDR3 runs 13 residues. V shed 4 bases, J shed 4 bases, and the junction held 4 bases outside the gene matches. The CDR3 nucleotides read TGTGCCAGCAGCGACAGGGATGGCTATGGCTACACCTTC. Its protein is CASSDRDGYGYTF.